A single sample is the source of the 30 T cell receptor beta chains below, sequenced in a study of radiotherapy plus CTLA-4 blockade in lung cancer. Assay: immunoSEQ multiplex PCR; the TCRdb copy retains only in-frame clones and omits some. Of around 72,000 clones in the sample, roughly 78% were seen once. This specimen was peripheral blood, taken from a patient treated with radiotherapy plus ipilimumab. These receptors were taken from a human donor with non-small cell lung cancer who had a complete response to radiotherapy plus ipilimumab.

The CDR3 region has the DNA TGTGCCAGCAGCCTTAGTTGGGGAAATACGCAGTATTTT. This gives the protein CASSLSWGNTQYF. V usage is TRBV14 and J usage is TRBJ2-3; no firm D call. The CDR3 spans 13 residues. Per germline, CDR1 SGHDN and CDR2 FVKESK. Trimming cost V 4 bases and J 7 bases, with 12 bases left between them.

The chain is built from TRBV11-2 and TRBJ1-2, with D hard to call. The CDR3 runs to 11 residues. CDR1 is SGHAT, CDR2 FQNNGV, per germline. Trimming left V 4 bases short and J 8 bases short, with 8 bases between. CDR3 sequence reads: CASSSTEGYTF. The CDR3 nucleotides are TGTGCCAGCAGCTCTACAGAGGGCTACACCTTC.

This clone is judged large. This chain uses TRBV11-3 with TRBJ2-7; TRBD1 might be the D (6 bases). The CDR3 runs to 14 residues. V lost 5 bases and J 3 bases, leaving 14 bases between the germline ends. Germline V gene data show CDR1 as SGHNT and CDR2 as YENEEA. In DNA form, the CDR3 reads TGTGCCAGCAGCCCCAACCCGGACAGCTACGAGCAGTACTTC. It specifies CASSPNPDSYEQYF.

The chain recombines TRBV10-3 with TRBJ2-3; D remains ambiguous. Between the trimmed V and J ends, which lost 0 bases and 5 bases, there was a span of 12 bases. The CDR3 has 15 residues. Germline V lookup: CDR1 ENHRY, CDR2 SYGVKD. The CDR3 region is CAISESGLGGDTQYF. The CDR3 DNA follows: TGTGCCATCAGTGAGTCTGGGCTAGGTGGAGATACGCAGTATTTT.

J is TRBJ2-1 and V is TRBV4-3; no definite D call. This CDR3 is built from 14 residues. The germline V and J ends were trimmed by 0 bases and 5 bases, with 8 bases remaining between them. Per the germline V gene, CDR1 is LGHNA and CDR2 is YSLEER. DNA of the CDR3: TGCGCCAGCAGCCAAGAATTAATCAACAATGAGCAGTTCTTC. It is translated as CASSQELINNEQFF.

V gene TRBV19 combines with J gene TRBJ1-1; D call uncertain. Germline CDR1 LNHDA, CDR2 SQIVND (reference sequence). Trimming pared 2 bases from V and 6 bases from J, leaving 16 bases between. The CDR3 has 15 amino acids. CDR3: CASSISRLLPSEAFF. CDR3 DNA: TGTGCCAGTAGTATATCTCGCTTACTTCCTTCTGAAGCTTTCTTT.

The rearrangement links TRBV29-1 to TRBJ2-7, with D possibly TRBD2 on 5 matching bases. The CDR3 is 11 residues long. The germline CDR1 and CDR2 sequences are SQVTM and ANQGSEA. V was shortened by 4 bases and J by 3 bases, with 7 bases between the two germline ends. CDR3 coding DNA: TGCAGCGTTGGGGAGTTCTACGAGCAGTACTTC. It translates to CSVGEFYEQYF.

The CDR3 DNA reads as TGTGCCAGCAGCGCGAGCGGGAGCCGCGAGCAGTACGTC. Encoded protein: CASSASGSREQYV. This sequence joins TRBV7-9 and TRBJ2-7, with 8 nucleotides matching TRBD2. Germline assignment: CDR1 SEHNR and CDR2 FQNEAQ (reference sequence). The CDR3 extends over 13 amino acids. With V trimmed by 5 bases and J by 6 bases, 6 bases remained unmatched.

This chain joins TRBV7-9 and TRBJ1-5; D is unresolved. Germline lookup yields CDR1 SEHNR and CDR2 FQNEAQ (reference sequence). Trimming took off 4 bases at V and 0 bases at J, with 22 bases between the two ends. The CDR3 covers 19 residues. CDR3 loop: CASSSGRFLGGLSNQPQHF. The CDR3 region has the DNA TGTGCCAGCAGCTCCGGGAGGTTCCTTGGTGGCCTTAGCAATCAGCCCCAGCATTTT. The full variable domain, completed using reference TRBV7-9 and TRBJ1-5, is DTGVSQNPRHKITKRGQNVTFRCDPISEHNRLYWYRQTLGQGPEFLTYFQNEAQLEKSRLLSDRFSAERPKGSFSTLEIQRTEQGDSAMYLCASSSGRFLGGLSNQPQHFGDGTRLSIL.

The V gene is TRBV9, the J gene TRBJ2-2; D ambiguous. Between the trimmed V and J ends, which lost 0 bases and 0 bases, there was a span of 3 bases. Germline V CDR1 and CDR2: SGDLS, YYNGEE. The CDR3 length is 14 residues. CDR3 coding DNA: TGTGCCAGCAGCGTAGCTACGAACACCGGGGAGCTGTTTTTT. Its translation is CASSVATNTGELFF. Full variable domain (rest looked up from reference TRBV9 and TRBJ2-2): DSGVTQTPKHLITATGQRVTLRCSPRSGDLSVYWYQQSLDQGLQFLIQYYNGEERAKGNILERFSAQQFPDLHSELNLSSLELGDSALYFCASSVATNTGELFFGEGSRLTVL.

This rearrangement joins TRBV5-4 to TRBJ1-3, with 9 bases aligning to TRBD1. In germline, CDR1 is SGHNT, CDR2 YYREEE (reference sequence). J was trimmed by 4 bases and V by 4 bases; bases with no gene match: 9. The CDR3 is 16 amino acids. The CDR3 is CASSARDRDSGNTIYF. The CDR3, as DNA: TGTGCCAGCAGCGCCCGGGACAGGGATTCAGGAAACACCATATATTTT.

This sequence joins TRBV11-2 and TRBJ1-2; no firm D call. Trimming shortened V by 0 bases and J by 7 bases, and 12 bases separated the two germline ends. Germline assignment: CDR1 SGHAT and CDR2 FQNNGV. The CDR3 has 14 residues. CDR3 coding DNA: TGTGCCAGCAGCTTAGATGTTGGGAGTCCTGGCTACACCTTC. This translates into CASSLDVGSPGYTF.

The chain is built from TRBV19 and TRBJ2-2, with D unclear. Trimming shortened V by 4 bases and J by 0 bases, and 3 bases separated the two germline ends. The CDR3 runs to 13 residues. From germline, CDR1 is LNHDA and CDR2 SQIVND (reference sequence). CDR3 nucleotides: TGTGCCAGTAGTAGGTCGAACACCGGGGAGCTGTTTTTT. It codes for CASSRSNTGELFF.

This clone showed up just a few times. The chain recombines TRBV7-9 with TRBJ2-1; 12 nucleotides align to TRBD2. There are 14 residues in the CDR3. Germline V lookup: CDR1 SEHNR, CDR2 FQNEAQ (reference sequence). V trimming: 4 bases; J trimming: 8 bases; junction bases outside the gene matches: 3. CDR3 coding DNA: TGTGCCAGCAGCTGGACTAGCGGGACACATGAGCAGTTCTTC. Translation: CASSWTSGTHEQFF.

This clone was detected once. The chain carries TRBV7-9 and TRBJ1-4, with 7 bases aligning to TRBD1. Per germline, CDR1 SEHNR and CDR2 FQNEAQ (reference sequence). The CDR3 is made up of 14 amino acids. With 5 bases clipped from V and 4 bases from J, the junction kept 4 bases outside the gene matches. The CDR3 loop is CASSPQGVNEKLFF. CDR3 nucleotides: TGTGCCAGCAGCCCCCAGGGGGTTAATGAAAAACTGTTTTTT.

The chain carries TRBV5-1 and TRBJ1-5; D remains unclear. The germline V and J ends were trimmed by 1 base and 4 bases, with 12 bases remaining between them. CDR1 is SGHRS, CDR2 YFSETQ, per germline. The CDR3 has 15 amino acids. In nucleotides, the CDR3 is TGCGCCAGCAGCTTGCAAGGCAGTGAGAATCAGCCCCAGCATTTT. Translated, it gives CASSLQGSENQPQHF.

This sequence joins TRBV29-1 and TRBJ2-3, with 9 nucleotides matching TRBD2. The germline V gene encodes CDR1 SQVTM and CDR2 ANQGSEA. The CDR3 contains 14 residues. V dropped 5 bases and J dropped 2; count of bases not matched to a gene: 5. CDR3 sequence (DNA): TGCAGCGTTTCTAGCGGGAAAAACACAGATACGCAGTATTTT. Its protein product is CSVSSGKNTDTQYF.

V and J are TRBV11-3 and TRBJ2-1, with D possibly TRBD2 on 7 matching bases. V was pared by 5 bases and J by 3 bases, with 20 bases between. Germline loops: CDR1 SGHNT, CDR2 YENEEA. The CDR3 has 17 residues. CDR3 in amino acids: CASSRGMAGAHYNEQFF. CDR3 coding DNA: TGTGCCAGCAGCCGCGGGATGGCGGGGGCCCACTACAATGAGCAGTTCTTC.

This clone was seen just once. The chain combines TRBV7-9 with TRBJ1-2; D uncertain. Germline V CDR1 and CDR2: SEHNR, FQNEAQ (reference sequence). This CDR3 contains 15 residues. V was pared by 6 bases and J by 3 bases, with 17 bases between. DNA for the CDR3: TGTGCCAGCAGTTCCCAATGGGGAAATTACTATGGCTACACCTTC. It encodes CASSSQWGNYYGYTF.

The chain employs TRBV5-4 and TRBJ1-1; D is possibly TRBD1 (6 bases). The CDR3 length is 14 residues. CDR1 is SGHNT, CDR2 YYREEE, per germline (reference sequence). Trimming stripped 5 bases from V and 1 base from J, with 12 bases between. The CDR3 DNA reads TGTGCCAGCAGACATCGACAGGAGAACACTGAAGCTTTCTTT. Translation: CASRHRQENTEAFF.

The V and J genes are TRBV6-1 and TRBJ1-5; D might be TRBD1 (5 bases). CDR1 MNHNS and CDR2 SASEGT come from the germline V gene. The CDR3 consists of 16 residues. V lost 0 bases to trimming and J lost 1 base, with 10 bases between them. CDR3 sequence: CASSEAGGGSNQPQHF. The DNA of the CDR3 is TGTGCCAGCAGTGAAGCTGGGGGGGGGAGCAATCAGCCCCAGCATTTT.

The chain couples TRBV6-1 to TRBJ1-2; no firm D call. CDR1 and CDR2 (germline): MNHNS, SASEGT. The CDR3 contains 17 residues. The V end was cut by 0 bases, the J end by 4 bases, with 18 bases between. CDR3 residues: CASSEASRWGGSYGYTF. Here the CDR3 DNA reads TGTGCCAGCAGTGAAGCCAGTCGTTGGGGTGGCAGCTATGGCTACACCTTC.

This clone has only one observation. The V gene is TRBV2, the J gene TRBJ1-2, with 8 bases lining up with TRBD1. This CDR3 spans 12 amino acids. Trimming removed 10 bases from V and 5 bases from J; junction bases left unmatched: 6. Germline CDR1 is SNHLY and CDR2 is FYNNEI. The CDR3 is CAILRGLYGYTF. The CDR3 DNA reads TGTGCCATCCTCAGGGGGCTTTATGGCTACACCTTC.

The chain employs TRBV27 and TRBJ2-1; no clear D gene. CDR3 length equals 15 residues. The ends were cut back, 3 bases at V and 4 bases at J, with 13 bases in the middle. The germline gives CDR1 MNHEY, CDR2 SMNVEV (reference sequence). CDR3 nucleotide sequence: TGTGCCAGCAGTTTTCGGACGGCGTCGTACAATGAGCAGTTCTTC. Amino acid sequence: CASSFRTASYNEQFF.

This rearrangement joins TRBV30 to TRBJ2-1; D is uncertain. V was shortened by 2 bases and J by 3 bases, with 11 bases between the two germline ends. CDR3 length equals 14 residues. Germline V gene lookup returns CDR1 GTSNPN and CDR2 SVGIG (reference sequence). The CDR3 loop reads CAWSWGSLYNEQFF. CDR3 nucleotide sequence: TGTGCCTGGAGTTGGGGATCCCTCTACAATGAGCAGTTCTTC.

CDR3 coding DNA: TGCGCCAGCAGCCCCGGGACAGATGGGCGAGGACTGTTTTTT. This translates into CASSPGTDGRGLFF. V usage is TRBV4-1 and J usage is TRBJ1-4, with 7 nucleotides matching TRBD1. The CDR3 is 14 residues long. The germline V gene has CDR1 MGHRA and CDR2 YSYEKL. The J segment lost 13 bases and the V segment lost 4 bases, leaving 12 bases of the junction unmatched.

The chain has TRBV11-3 and TRBJ1-3; D uncertain. This CDR3 has 12 residues. The germline gives CDR1 SGHNT, CDR2 YENEEA. V lost 5 bases to trimming and J lost 4 bases, with 6 bases between them. The CDR3 loop reads CASSGRGNTIYF. Here the CDR3 DNA reads TGTGCCAGCAGCGGCCGGGGAAACACCATATATTTT.

This clone was seen a handful of times. The rearrangement joins TRBV4-1 to TRBJ2-1; 10 nucleotides align to TRBD2. Germline V lookup: CDR1 MGHRA, CDR2 YSYEKL. Losses at the gene ends were 4 bases for V and 9 bases for J; bases not matched to a gene: 9. This CDR3 contains 15 residues. The CDR3 loop reads CASSPSGTSVSEQFF. CDR3 sequence (DNA): TGCGCCAGCAGCCCGTCCGGGACTAGCGTCAGTGAGCAGTTCTTC.

The CDR3 region has the DNA TGTGCCAGCAGCAAAAATGGGGGGCGTATGGACGGCTACACCTTC. It is translated as CASSKNGGRMDGYTF. The chain uses TRBV21-1 and TRBJ1-2. TRBV21-1 constitutes a pseudogene. The CDR3 runs to 15 residues.

J is TRBJ2-2 and V is TRBV5-4; D is undetermined. Germline V lookup: CDR1 SGHNT, CDR2 YYREEE (reference sequence). V lost 0 bases, J lost 0 bases, and 9 bases lay in between. This CDR3 comprises 16 residues. CDR3 loop: CASSLGVLTNTGELFF. The CDR3 region has the DNA TGTGCCAGCAGCTTGGGGGTTCTCACGAACACCGGGGAGCTGTTTTTT.